One and the same sample provided the 15 T cell receptor beta chains below, sequenced in a study of beta chain features in type 1 diabetes. Every bit of the isolated RNA underwent reverse transcription, so sequencing read expressed TCRB transcripts. Repertoires were generated with immunoSEQ multiplex PCR, while TCRdb's copy carries only in-frame clones and drops some. This repertoire shows under 900,000 clones, 15% to 20% found once; its top ten account for around 0.02%. Material: naive CD4+ T cells from blood. These TCRs come from a woman between 18 and 29 years old in good health.

As regards this clone: In the same sample, other DNA sequences code for this CDR3. The rearrangement links TRBV20-1 to TRBJ2-7, with D perhaps TRBD1 (6 bases). Germline V gene lookup returns CDR1 DFQATT and CDR2 SNEGSKA (reference sequence). Trimming stripped 6 bases from V and 3 bases from J, with 9 bases between. The CDR3 contains 11 residues. This CDR3 reads CSAGGGYEQYF. The CDR3 DNA follows: TGCAGTGCAGGGGGTGGCTACGAGCAGTACTTC.

This sequence joins TRBV18 and TRBJ2-7; weak D call: TRBD1 (6 bases). Germline CDR1 and CDR2: KGHSH and LQKENI. V was clipped by 3 bases and J by 3 bases, with 15 bases between them. This CDR3 has 15 amino acids. This CDR3 is CASSPGMDSYYEQYF. The CDR3 region has the DNA TGTGCCAGCTCACCGGGGATGGACAGTTACTACGAGCAGTACTTC. Drawing the rest from reference TRBV18 and TRBJ2-7, the complete variable domain is NAGVMQNPRHLVRRRGQEARLRCSPMKGHSHVYWYRQLPEEGLKFMVYLQKENIIDESGMPKERFSAEFPKEGPSILRIQQVVRGDSAAYFCASSPGMDSYYEQYFGPGTRLTVT.

This rearrangement joins TRBV19 to TRBJ2-7; D is undetermined. The CDR3 contains 13 residues. The V end lost 4 bases, the J end lost 3 bases, and 10 bases lay between the germline ends. Germline CDR1 and CDR2: LNHDA and SQIVND (reference sequence). CDR3: CASSKDKGYEQYF. Written as DNA, the CDR3 is TGTGCCAGTAGTAAGGATAAGGGCTACGAGCAGTACTTC.

A note on this clone: Within the sample, other DNA sequences also encode this same CDR3. This chain's CDR3 is CASSNGRYEQYF. CDR3 DNA: TGTGCCAGCAGCAATGGTCGGTACGAGCAGTACTTC. This sequence joins TRBV5-6 and TRBJ2-7; D unresolved. V shed 4 bases and J shed 4 bases, with 9 bases lying between them. The CDR3 is 12 amino acids. Germline CDR1 reads SGHDT; CDR2 reads YYEEEE.

As concerns this clone: The sample has other DNA sequences that encode this CDR3 too. V usage is TRBV2 and J usage is TRBJ1-5, with D perhaps matching TRBD1 (6 bases). The germline V gene has CDR1 SNHLY and CDR2 FYNNEI. This CDR3 is 14 amino acids long. V lost 4 bases and J lost 2, with 9 bases in between. The CDR3 sequence: CASSGAGGNQPQHF. DNA for the CDR3: TGTGCCAGCAGTGGAGCAGGGGGCAATCAGCCCCAGCATTTT.

This clone was detected only a few times. The chain joins TRBV11-2 to TRBJ2-3; TRBD2 matches 7 bases. Unmatched junction bases numbered 19, after V lost 4 bases and J lost 6 bases. The CDR3 is made up of 18 amino acids. Germline V CDR1 and CDR2: SGHAT, FQNNGV. The CDR3 protein is CASSSPGGSRKWFDTQYF. The CDR3 bases are TGTGCCAGCAGCTCACCGGGGGGTAGTCGGAAATGGTTCGATACGCAGTATTTT.

The chain couples TRBV21-1 to TRBJ2-6. TRBV21-1 is classified as a pseudogene. This CDR3 region has 19 residues. The CDR3 protein is CASRLGSRCIASGANVLTF. Here the CDR3 DNA reads TGTGCCAGCAGGTTGGGAAGCAGGTGTATCGCTTCTGGGGCCAACGTCCTGACTTTC.

The sample holds a few counts of this clone. The chain employs TRBV7-2 and TRBJ2-7, with D uncertain. Deletions cut 1 base from V and 3 bases from J, with 10 bases between. CDR1 and CDR2 (germline): SGHTA, FQGNSA. CDR3 size: 14 residues. CDR3 sequence: CASSLEGTIYEQYF. In nucleotides, the CDR3 is TGTGCCAGCAGCTTAGAGGGCACCATCTACGAGCAGTACTTC. Looking up the rest from reference TRBV7-2 and TRBJ2-7 gives the full variable domain: GAGVSQSPSNKVTEKGKDVELRCDPISGHTALYWYRQSLGQGLEFLIYFQGNSAPDKSGLPSDRFSAERTGGSVSTLTIQRTQQEDSAVYLCASSLEGTIYEQYFGPGTRLTVT.

This clone has just a few counts. This chain uses TRBV2 with TRBJ1-4; a weak D match, TRBD1 (5 bases). Trimming stripped 11 bases from V and 2 bases from J, with 15 bases between. The germline V gene encodes CDR1 SNHLY and CDR2 FYNNEI. The CDR3 extends over 14 amino acids. CDR3 residues: CAGQRQSTNEKLFF. CDR3 bases: TGTGCCGGCCAAAGACAGTCCACTAATGAAAAACTGTTTTTT. Drawing the rest from reference TRBV2 and TRBJ1-4, the complete variable domain is EPEVTQTPSHQVTQMGQEVILRCVPISNHLYFYWYRQILGQKVEFLVSFYNNEISEKSEIFDDQFSVERPDGSNFTLKIRSTKLEDSAMYFCAGQRQSTNEKLFFGSGTQLSVL.

This clone came up a few times. The chain carries TRBV28 and TRBJ2-5; 7 bases are a match to TRBD1. The end of the DNA fits TRBJ2-7 better, so the J call may be wrong. Germline loops: CDR1 MDHEN, CDR2 SYDVKM. The CDR3 loop spans 13 amino acids. In DNA form, the CDR3 reads TGTGCCAGCAGTTCGGGACAGAACTACGAGCAGTACTTC. It is translated as CASSSGQNYEQYF.

This clone was observed a few times. V gene TRBV5-6 combines with J gene TRBJ1-5; D uncertain. With 0 bases removed from V and 4 bases from J, the gap between germline ends came to 11 bases. CDR3 length: 15 residues. Per the germline V gene, CDR1 is SGHDT and CDR2 is YYEEEE. The CDR3 nucleotides are TGTGCCAGCAGCTTGGGGCTGCGACCTAATCAGCCCCAGCATTTT. It encodes CASSLGLRPNQPQHF.

This clone was counted a few times. J is TRBJ2-7 and V is TRBV28; D possibly corresponds to TRBD1 (5 bases). V shed 3 bases and J shed 2 bases, with 14 bases lying between them. Germline V lookup: CDR1 MDHEN, CDR2 SYDVKM. The CDR3 consists of 15 residues. CDR3 DNA sequence: TGTGCCAGCAGTTTCCAGGGTACGGGTGCCTACGAGCAGTACTTC. This encodes CASSFQGTGAYEQYF.

There are a few counts of this clone. The chain recombines TRBV14 with TRBJ2-1, with D perhaps matching TRBD2 (5 bases). V lost 1 base to trimming and J lost 4 bases, with 14 bases between them. CDR3 length: 16 amino acids. Looked up from germline, CDR1 is SGHDN and CDR2 is FVKESK. The CDR3: CASSQVRGRRYNEQFF. As DNA, the CDR3 is TGTGCCAGCAGCCAAGTTAGAGGGAGAAGGTACAATGAGCAGTTCTTC. The full variable domain, in which reference TRBV14 and TRBJ2-1 provide the parts outside the CDR3, is EAGVTQFPSHSVIEKGQTVTLRCDPISGHDNLYWYRRVMGKEIKFLLHFVKESKQDESGMPNNRFLAERTGGTYSTLKVQPAELEDSGVYFCASSQVRGRRYNEQFFGPGTRLTVL.

The chain links TRBV7-6 to TRBJ2-1, with TRBD2 identical over 13 bases. V gave up 9 bases and J gave up 11 bases; unmatched junction bases: 10. The germline CDR1 and CDR2 sequences are SGHVS and FNYEAQ. This CDR3 has 14 amino acids. The CDR3 sequence is CARPAGTSGNKQFF. The CDR3 DNA follows: TGTGCCAGACCTGCCGGGACTAGCGGGAACAAGCAGTTCTTC.

The chain employs TRBV15 and TRBJ1-2; 7 positions match TRBD1. Trimming cost V 0 bases and J 8 bases; bases outside gene matches: 12. Germline V CDR1 and CDR2: LNHNV, YYDKDF (reference sequence). This CDR3 contains 16 residues. For the CDR3, the DNA is TGTGCCACCAGCAGAGATGTAGGCAGGGGGTCGGGAGGCTACACCTTC. It is translated as CATSRDVGRGSGGYTF.